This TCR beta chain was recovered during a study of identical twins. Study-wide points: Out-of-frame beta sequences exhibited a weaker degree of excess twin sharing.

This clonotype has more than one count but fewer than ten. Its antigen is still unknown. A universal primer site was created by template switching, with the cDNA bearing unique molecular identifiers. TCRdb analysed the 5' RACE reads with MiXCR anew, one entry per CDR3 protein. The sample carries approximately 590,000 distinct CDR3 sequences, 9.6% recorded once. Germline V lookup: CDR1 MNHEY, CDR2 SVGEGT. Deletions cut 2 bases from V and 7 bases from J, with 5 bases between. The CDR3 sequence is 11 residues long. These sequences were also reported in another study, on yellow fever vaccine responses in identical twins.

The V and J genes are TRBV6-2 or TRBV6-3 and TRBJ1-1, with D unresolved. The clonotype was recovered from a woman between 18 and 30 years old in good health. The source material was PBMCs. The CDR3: CASSYINEAFF. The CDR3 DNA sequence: TGTGCCAGCAGTTACATAAATGAAGCTTTCTTT.